This note documents a single T cell receptor beta chain sequence. Its antigen is undetermined. CDR1 and CDR2 (germline): LNHNV, YYDKDF (reference sequence). There are 13 residues in the CDR3. The ends were cut back, 5 bases at V and 4 bases at J, with 11 bases in the middle. This entry belongs to a study of tumor and adjacent non-tumor tissue in lung cancer. As for the study in general: Histology: about twelve adenocarcinoma, a couple of squamous cell carcinoma, 1 small cell lung cancer. On average, productive TCRbeta reads reached about 4 million per sample.

RNA was extracted from bulk tissue without any cell sorting. Three rounds of nested PCR, following a modified ARM-PCR protocol, produced the TCRbeta library. TCRdb called the multiplex PCR reads again in MiXCR, with one record for every CDR3 protein. The repertoire consists of about 70,000 distinct CDR3 sequences, with 60% to 75% occurring once and the leading ten covering 28%. General study findings and limits: Tumor tissue had significantly higher TCR diversity than normal lung. Tumor repertoires had a smaller top 100 clone share than normal lung.

This receptor was identified in a man between 60 and 75 years old with non-small cell lung cancer. This chain connects TRBV15 to TRBJ2-5; TRBD1 or TRBD2 may be the D gene (6 bases each). The sample was lung tumor tissue. CDR3 DNA: TGTGCCACCAGCGTCCGGGGGCGAGAGACCCAGTACTTC. It specifies CATSVRGRETQYF.